The present TCR beta chain was sequenced within a study of CD8 T cells in Susac syndrome. Random-hexamer reverse transcription was applied to about 0.45 to 1 ug RNA. Amplification of TCR beta CDR3 by immunoSEQ multiplex PCR spanned 54 Vbeta and 13 Jbeta. TCRdb processed the immunoSEQ multiplex PCR reads anew with MiXCR; each CDR3 protein has one entry. The sample contains 150,000 to 180,000 distinct CDR3 sequences, approximately 94% of which appear only once. Study findings and constraints: It was acknowledged by the study that relatively few individuals were included in its TCR sequencing and HLA analysis.

CDR1 SGDLS and CDR2 YYNGEE come from the germline V gene. Losses at the gene ends were 0 bases for V and 0 bases for J; bases not matched to a gene: 6. The CDR3 is 17 amino acids. Of note for this clonotype: Its antigen is unidentified.

Purification of the CD8+ and CD4+ T cells relied on negative isolation, and TEMRA cells underwent FACS enrichment. The clonotype comes from a human donor with multiple sclerosis. The material sequenced was CD8+ T cells from PBMCs. The rearrangement joins TRBV9 to TRBJ1-1, with 9 bases that match TRBD1. CDR3 in DNA: TGTGCCAGCAGCGTAGTGGGACAGGGTTCCATGAACACTGAAGCTTTCTTT. As protein: CASSVVGQGSMNTEAFF.